The rows below give T cell receptor beta chains drawn from one sample of a study of EBV T-cell therapy then PD-1 blockade in nasopharyngeal carcinoma. Antigens for these TCRs are unknown. The protocol was immunoSEQ multiplex PCR, while the TCRdb copy is restricted to in-frame clones and leaves out a portion. The table lists roughly 20,000 clones, roughly 80% of them singletons. The specimen was CD8+ T cells from blood, collected around day 35 from a patient whose treatment included autologous EBV-specific T cells and nivolumab. The receptors here all came from a man in his forties with nasopharyngeal carcinoma. Each CDR3 is given with its conserved first and last residue. The D gene is left open where the match is weak. Clone size is not always given. Where it is, it says once, few, many or a class for expanded clones.

size,J,D,V,DNA,CDR3
once,TRBJ2-7,TRBD1,TRBV6-2/TRBV6-3,TGTGCCAGCAGTTATCACAGGGGATCCCCTGAGTACTTC,CASSYHRGSPEYF
.,TRBJ2-2,TRBD2,TRBV5-6,TGTGCCAGCAGCGCCCGACTTCAGGGACTAAACACCGGGGAGCTGTTTTTT,CASSARLQGLNTGELFF
.,TRBJ2-3,.,TRBV5-5,TGTGCCAGCAGCGAACTGAACGGACGTCCCGCAGATACGCAGTATTTT,CASSELNGRPADTQYF
.,TRBJ1-5,TRBD1,TRBV13,TGTGCCAGCAGCTCGAGGGACAGGGGCAATCAGCCCCAGCATTTT,CASSSRDRGNQPQHF
.,TRBJ2-3,TRBD2,TRBV6-2/TRBV6-3,TGTGCCAGCAGTTCCCAGGGACTAGCCAGCGATACGCAGTATTTT,CASSSQGLASDTQYF
.,TRBJ2-1,TRBD2,TRBV9,TGTGCCAGCAGCCCGCCGGGGACTAGCGGGGGTTCGGAGCAGTTCTTC,CASSPPGTSGGSEQFF
few,TRBJ1-1,TRBD1,TRBV6-6,TGTGCCAGCAGATACCCCGGGACAGGGCACACTGAAGCTTTCTTT,CASRYPGTGHTEAFF
few,TRBJ1-4,TRBD1,TRBV18,TGTGCCAGCTCACCCTTGCCAGGACAGGGGAATGAAAAACTGTTTTTT,CASSPLPGQGNEKLFF
.,TRBJ1-1,TRBD1,TRBV4-3,TGCGCCAGCAGCCAAGAAGTTTGGGGACAGGGGTCTCGGAACACTGAAGCTTTCTTT,CASSQEVWGQGSRNTEAFF
.,TRBJ1-5,TRBD1,TRBV12-3/TRBV12-4,TGTGCCAGCAGTGACAGGGGAGATCAGCCCCAGCATTTT,CASSDRGDQPQHF
once,TRBJ2-7,TRBD1,TRBV4-3,TGCGCCAGCAGCCAGAACAGGGGCCGCACCTACGAGCAGTACTTC,CASSQNRGRTYEQYF